A selection of T cell receptor beta chains follows, all from one sample in a study of T cell responses to AZD1222 COVID-19 vaccine. Profiling relied on immunoSEQ multiplex PCR, and the TCRdb table lists in-frame clones only, not all of them. The sample carries 100,000 or so clones, more than 75% recorded once. The starting material was peripheral blood, obtained 28 days after the second AZD1222 dose. The receptors shown here come from an adult who received the AZD1222 COVID-19 vaccine. Each CDR3 is given with its conserved first and last residue. The order of the fields is clone size, J gene, V gene, D gene, CDR3 protein, CDR3 DNA. A D gene is named only where the DNA matches it firmly. The size entry is marked missing in some rows and otherwise reads once, few, many or a size class.

clone_size: .
j_call: TRBJ2-1
v_call: TRBV7-2
d_call: .
cdr3_aa: CASSLEFYNEQFF
cdr3_nt: TGTGCCAGCAGCTTAGAGTTCTACAATGAGCAGTTCTTC

clone_size: .
j_call: TRBJ1-4
v_call: TRBV9
d_call: .
cdr3_aa: CASSPDLRGEKLFF
cdr3_nt: TGTGCCAGCAGCCCGGACCTAAGGGGTGAAAAACTGTTTTTT

clone_size: .
j_call: TRBJ1-3
v_call: TRBV28
d_call: .
cdr3_aa: CASGGGSGNTIYF
cdr3_nt: TGTGCCAGCGGTGGGGGCTCTGGAAACACCATATATTTT

clone_size: few
j_call: TRBJ1-1
v_call: TRBV5-1
d_call: .
cdr3_aa: CASSLASGTTAFF
cdr3_nt: TGCGCCAGCAGCTTGGCATCGGGTACGACGGCTTTCTTT

clone_size: .
j_call: TRBJ1-1
v_call: TRBV6-5
d_call: TRBD1
cdr3_aa: CASSRDRGRTEAFF
cdr3_nt: TGTGCCAGCAGTAGGGACAGGGGGCGAACTGAAGCTTTCTTT

clone_size: few
j_call: TRBJ2-7
v_call: TRBV30
d_call: .
cdr3_aa: CAWSVFWGAKEQYF
cdr3_nt: TGTGCCTGGAGTGTATTTTGGGGAGCCAAAGAGCAGTACTTC

clone_size: .
j_call: TRBJ1-5
v_call: TRBV6-5
d_call: .
cdr3_aa: CASIRTVGSQPQHF
cdr3_nt: TGTGCCAGCATCAGGACCGTTGGATCTCAGCCCCAGCATTTT

clone_size: .
j_call: TRBJ1-4
v_call: TRBV5-4
d_call: TRBD1
cdr3_aa: CASSVGQGDTNEKLFF
cdr3_nt: TGTGCCAGCAGCGTCGGACAGGGGGACACTAATGAAAAACTGTTTTTT

clone_size: .
j_call: TRBJ2-1
v_call: TRBV12-5
d_call: TRBD1
cdr3_aa: CASGLGQGKSSYNEQFF
cdr3_nt: TGTGCTAGTGGTTTGGGACAGGGGAAAAGTTCCTACAATGAGCAGTTCTTC

clone_size: .
j_call: TRBJ1-6
v_call: TRBV19
d_call: .
cdr3_aa: CASSLAPSDGSPLHF
cdr3_nt: TGTGCCAGTAGTTTGGCGCCCTCGGATGGTTCACCCCTCCACTTT

clone_size: .
j_call: TRBJ2-1
v_call: TRBV11-3
d_call: .
cdr3_aa: CASSPPGVSYNEQFF
cdr3_nt: TGTGCCAGCAGCCCTCCAGGGGTCTCCTACAATGAGCAGTTCTTC

clone_size: .
j_call: TRBJ2-7
v_call: TRBV12-3/TRBV12-4
d_call: .
cdr3_aa: CASILGGGRLHF
cdr3_nt: TGTGCCAGCATCCTAGGGGGGGGACGACTCCACTTC

clone_size: .
j_call: TRBJ2-2
v_call: TRBV10-3
d_call: TRBD1
cdr3_aa: CAIPGQGAVGELFF
cdr3_nt: TGTGCCATACCGGGACAGGGGGCAGTCGGGGAGCTGTTTTTT

clone_size: .
j_call: TRBJ2-7
v_call: TRBV28
d_call: TRBD1
cdr3_aa: CASSFPPTGTATYEQYF
cdr3_nt: TGTGCCAGCAGTTTTCCCCCAACCGGGACAGCCACCTACGAGCAGTACTTC

clone_size: few
j_call: TRBJ2-7
v_call: TRBV7-9
d_call: .
cdr3_aa: CASSSGRIYEQYF
cdr3_nt: TGTGCCAGCAGCTCCGGACGGATCTACGAGCAGTACTTC

clone_size: .
j_call: TRBJ2-3
v_call: TRBV9
d_call: TRBD2
cdr3_aa: CASSVGVGSGTTDTQYF
cdr3_nt: TGTGCCAGCAGCGTGGGAGTAGGGAGCGGGACCACAGATACGCAGTATTTT

clone_size: .
j_call: TRBJ2-7
v_call: TRBV10-3
d_call: .
cdr3_aa: CAISAGSYEQYF
cdr3_nt: TGTGCCATCAGTGCGGGCTCTTACGAGCAGTACTTC

clone_size: .
j_call: TRBJ2-4
v_call: TRBV11-2
d_call: TRBD2
cdr3_aa: CASSFGLAGAKNIQYF
cdr3_nt: TGTGCCAGCAGCTTCGGACTAGCGGGTGCTAAAAACATTCAGTACTTC

clone_size: .
j_call: TRBJ1-1
v_call: TRBV18
d_call: TRBD1
cdr3_aa: CASSPNVPGQGLTEAFF
cdr3_nt: TGTGCCAGCTCACCGAACGTCCCGGGACAGGGGTTGACTGAAGCTTTCTTT

clone_size: .
j_call: TRBJ2-3
v_call: TRBV28
d_call: .
cdr3_aa: CALSLAITDTQYF
cdr3_nt: TGTGCTTTGTCGCTAGCGATAACAGATACGCAGTATTTT

clone_size: .
j_call: TRBJ2-3
v_call: TRBV5-1
d_call: .
cdr3_aa: CASSSGQYSTDTQYF
cdr3_nt: TGCGCCAGCAGCTCCGGACAGTATAGCACAGATACGCAGTATTTT

clone_size: .
j_call: TRBJ2-1
v_call: TRBV5-4
d_call: .
cdr3_aa: CASSLPRGTQTVNEQFF
cdr3_nt: TGTGCCAGCAGCTTGCCCCGGGGGACTCAAACGGTCAATGAGCAGTTCTTC

clone_size: .
j_call: TRBJ1-3
v_call: TRBV5-1
d_call: TRBD1
cdr3_aa: CASSAGTGGNSGNTIYF
cdr3_nt: TGCGCCAGCAGCGCCGGGACAGGGGGAAACTCTGGAAACACCATATATTTT

clone_size: .
j_call: TRBJ2-3
v_call: TRBV2
d_call: .
cdr3_aa: CASSRDTDTQYF
cdr3_nt: TGTGCCAGCAGCCGCGACACAGATACGCAGTATTTT

clone_size: .
j_call: TRBJ2-1
v_call: TRBV28
d_call: TRBD1
cdr3_aa: CASSPPLGRGTYNEQFF
cdr3_nt: TGTGCCAGCAGTCCCCCGTTGGGCAGGGGGACCTACAATGAGCAGTTCTTC

clone_size: .
j_call: TRBJ2-1
v_call: TRBV9
d_call: TRBD2
cdr3_aa: CASSVGGTTYNEQFF
cdr3_nt: TGTGCCAGCAGCGTAGGGGGGACTACTTACAATGAGCAGTTCTTC

clone_size: few
j_call: TRBJ1-2
v_call: TRBV30
d_call: .
cdr3_aa: CAWGDIRGDPRPDYGYTF
cdr3_nt: TGTGCCTGGGGGGACATTCGGGGCGACCCACGGCCGGACTATGGCTACACCTTC

clone_size: .
j_call: TRBJ2-2
v_call: TRBV10-1
d_call: .
cdr3_aa: CASSDRAITGELFF
cdr3_nt: TGCGCCAGCAGTGACCGGGCCATTACCGGGGAGCTGTTTTTT

clone_size: few
j_call: TRBJ1-5
v_call: TRBV24-1
d_call: TRBD1
cdr3_aa: CATSDLQGIQPQHF
cdr3_nt: TGTGCCACCAGTGATTTACAGGGGATCCAGCCCCAGCATTTT

clone_size: few
j_call: TRBJ1-2
v_call: TRBV7-8
d_call: TRBD1
cdr3_aa: CASSGRQGVGDGYTF
cdr3_nt: TGTGCCAGCAGCGGGCGACAGGGGGTGGGTGATGGCTACACCTTC

clone_size: .
j_call: TRBJ1-2
v_call: TRBV6-5
d_call: .
cdr3_aa: CASSYSREGYTF
cdr3_nt: TGTGCCAGCAGTTACTCGAGGGAGGGCTACACCTTC